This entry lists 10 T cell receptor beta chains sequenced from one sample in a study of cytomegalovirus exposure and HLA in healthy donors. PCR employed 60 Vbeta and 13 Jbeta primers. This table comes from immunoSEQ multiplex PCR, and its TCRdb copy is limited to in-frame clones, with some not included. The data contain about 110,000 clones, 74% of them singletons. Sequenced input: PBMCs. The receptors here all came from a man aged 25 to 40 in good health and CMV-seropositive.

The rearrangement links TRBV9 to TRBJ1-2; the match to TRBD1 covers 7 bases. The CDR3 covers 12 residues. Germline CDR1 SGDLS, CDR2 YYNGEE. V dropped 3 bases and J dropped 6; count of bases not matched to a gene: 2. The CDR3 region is CASSEGADGYTF. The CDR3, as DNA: TGTGCCAGCAGCGAGGGGGCTGATGGCTACACCTTC.

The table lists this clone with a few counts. CDR3 amino acids: CASSQRAAYSYGYTF. The CDR3 DNA reads as TGCGCCAGCAGCCAACGAGCCGCATACAGCTATGGCTACACCTTC. The chain couples TRBV4-3 to TRBJ1-2; D remains unclear. The germline gives CDR1 LGHNA, CDR2 YSLEER. V shed 2 bases and J shed 4 bases, with 14 bases lying between them. The CDR3 totals 15 residues.

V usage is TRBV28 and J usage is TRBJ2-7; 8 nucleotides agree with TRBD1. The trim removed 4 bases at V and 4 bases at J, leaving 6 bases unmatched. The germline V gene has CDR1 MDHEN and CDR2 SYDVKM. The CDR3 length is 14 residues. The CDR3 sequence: CASSSGTGAYEQYF. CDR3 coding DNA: TGTGCCAGCAGTTCCGGGACAGGAGCGTACGAGCAGTACTTC.

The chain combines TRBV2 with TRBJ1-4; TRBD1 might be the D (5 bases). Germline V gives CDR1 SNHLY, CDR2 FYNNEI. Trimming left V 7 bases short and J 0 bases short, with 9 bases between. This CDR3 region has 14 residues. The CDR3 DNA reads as TGTGCCAGCAACTTACAGGCAACTAATGAAAAACTGTTTTTT. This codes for CASNLQATNEKLFF. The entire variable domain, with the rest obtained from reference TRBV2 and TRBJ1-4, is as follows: EPEVTQTPSHQVTQMGQEVILRCVPISNHLYFYWYRQILGQKVEFLVSFYNNEISEKSEIFDDQFSVERPDGSNFTLKIRSTKLEDSAMYFCASNLQATNEKLFFGSGTQLSVL.

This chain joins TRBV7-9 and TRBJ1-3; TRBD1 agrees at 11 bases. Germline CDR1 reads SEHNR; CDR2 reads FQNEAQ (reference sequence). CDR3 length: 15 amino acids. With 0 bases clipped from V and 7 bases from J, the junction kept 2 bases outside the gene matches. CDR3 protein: CASSLAGQGANTIYF. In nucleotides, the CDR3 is TGTGCCAGCAGCTTAGCCGGACAGGGGGCGAACACCATATATTTT. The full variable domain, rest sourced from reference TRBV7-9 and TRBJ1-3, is DTGVSQNPRHKITKRGQNVTFRCDPISEHNRLYWYRQTLGQGPEFLTYFQNEAQLEKSRLLSDRFSAERPKGSFSTLEIQRTEQGDSAMYLCASSLAGQGANTIYFGEGSWLTVV.

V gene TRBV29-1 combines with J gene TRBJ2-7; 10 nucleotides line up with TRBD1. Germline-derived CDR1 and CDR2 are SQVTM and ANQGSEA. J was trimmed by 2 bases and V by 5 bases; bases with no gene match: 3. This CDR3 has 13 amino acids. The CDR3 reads CSVPGTGAYEQYF. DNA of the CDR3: TGCAGCGTTCCCGGGACAGGGGCCTACGAGCAGTACTTC.

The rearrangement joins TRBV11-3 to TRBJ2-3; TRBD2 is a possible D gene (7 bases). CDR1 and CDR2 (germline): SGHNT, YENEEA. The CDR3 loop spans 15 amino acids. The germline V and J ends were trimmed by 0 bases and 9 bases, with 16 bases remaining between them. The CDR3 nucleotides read TGTGCCAGCAGCTTAGATAGAGCTAGCGGACAGACGCAGTATTTT. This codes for CASSLDRASGQTQYF.

DNA for the CDR3: TGTGCCAGCAGCCAAGGGTACAGCACCTATGGCTACACCTTC. It is translated as CASSQGYSTYGYTF. The rearrangement joins TRBV14 to TRBJ1-2, with unresolved D. V was trimmed by 1 base and J by 4 bases, leaving 10 bases between them. This CDR3 region has 14 residues. Germline CDR1 reads SGHDN; CDR2 reads FVKESK.

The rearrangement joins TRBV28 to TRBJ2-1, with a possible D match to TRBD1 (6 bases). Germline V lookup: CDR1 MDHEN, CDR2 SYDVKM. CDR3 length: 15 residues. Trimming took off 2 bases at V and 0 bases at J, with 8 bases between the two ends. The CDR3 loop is CASSLRTVSYNEQFF. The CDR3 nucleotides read TGTGCCAGCAGTTTACGGACAGTCTCCTACAATGAGCAGTTCTTC. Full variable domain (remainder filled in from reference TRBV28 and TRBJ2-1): DVKVTQSSRYLVKRTGEKVFLECVQDMDHENMFWYRQDPGLGLRLIYFSYDVKMKEKGDIPEGYSVSREKKERFSLILESASTNQTSMYLCASSLRTVSYNEQFFGPGTRLTVL.

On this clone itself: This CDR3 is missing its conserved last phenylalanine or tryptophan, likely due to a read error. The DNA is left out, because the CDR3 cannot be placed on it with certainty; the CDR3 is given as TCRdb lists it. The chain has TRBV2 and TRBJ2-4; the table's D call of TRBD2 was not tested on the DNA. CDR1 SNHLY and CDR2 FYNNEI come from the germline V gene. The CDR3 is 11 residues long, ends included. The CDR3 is CASSEGTPAVL.